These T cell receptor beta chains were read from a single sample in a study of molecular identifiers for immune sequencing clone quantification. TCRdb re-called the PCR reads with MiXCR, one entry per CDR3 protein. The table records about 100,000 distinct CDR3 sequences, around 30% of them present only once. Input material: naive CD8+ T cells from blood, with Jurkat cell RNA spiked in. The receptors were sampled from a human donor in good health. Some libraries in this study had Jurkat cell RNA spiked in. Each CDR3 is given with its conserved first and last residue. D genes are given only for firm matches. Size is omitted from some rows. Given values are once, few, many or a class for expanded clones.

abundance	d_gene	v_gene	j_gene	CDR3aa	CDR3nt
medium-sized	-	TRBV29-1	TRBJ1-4	CSVRGGLDEKLFF	TGCAGCGTCCGAGGGGGTCTTGATGAAAAACTGTTTTTT
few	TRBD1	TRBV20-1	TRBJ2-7	CSAGTVELRYEQYF	TGCAGTGCAGGGACAGTGGAGTTAAGGTACGAGCAGTACTTC
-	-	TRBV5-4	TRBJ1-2	CASSLESGQYGYTF	TGTGCCAGCAGCTTGGAGTCCGGACAGTATGGCTACACCTTC
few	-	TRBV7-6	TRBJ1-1	CASSLYMNTEAFF	TGTGCCAGCAGCTTATATATGAACACTGAAGCTTTCTTT
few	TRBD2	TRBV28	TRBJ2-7	CASSFPLAGRSSYEQYF	TGTGCCAGCAGTTTCCCTTTAGCGGGGAGGAGCTCCTACGAGCAGTACTTC
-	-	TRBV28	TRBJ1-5	CASGLWGPSSNQPQHF	TGTGCCAGCGGCCTCTGGGGCCCCAGTAGCAATCAGCCCCAGCATTTT
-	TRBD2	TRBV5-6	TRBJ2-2	CASSFVLAGVGTGELFF	TGTGCCAGCAGCTTCGTACTAGCGGGAGTTGGCACCGGGGAGCTGTTTTTT
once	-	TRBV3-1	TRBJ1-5	CASSLRPTARDPQQF	TGTGCCAGCAGCCTAAGGCCCACCGCGCGCGATCCCCAGCAATTT
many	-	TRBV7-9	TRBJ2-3	CASRERQALAGGTDTQYF	TGTGCCAGCAGGGAAAGACAGGCTTTAGCGGGCGGCACAGATACGCAGTATTTT
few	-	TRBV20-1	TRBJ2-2	CSAQVENTGELFF	TGCAGTGCTCAGGTGGAGAACACCGGGGAGCTGTTTTTT
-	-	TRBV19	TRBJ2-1	CASSILGQDYPYNEQFF	TGTGCCAGTAGTATCCTCGGCCAGGACTACCCCTACAATGAGCAGTTCTTC
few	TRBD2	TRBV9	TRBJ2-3	CASSDPLAGGPDTQYF	TGTGCCAGCAGTGACCCCCTAGCGGGAGGGCCAGATACGCAGTATTTT
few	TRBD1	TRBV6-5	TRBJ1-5	CASSRGQGRQPQHF	TGTGCCAGCAGCCGAGGACAGGGGCGTCAGCCCCAGCATTTT
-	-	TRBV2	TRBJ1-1	CASYPPVNTEAFF	TGTGCCAGCTACCCCCCGGTGAACACTGAAGCTTTCTTT
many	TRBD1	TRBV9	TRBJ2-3	CASSPPGTATDTQYF	TGTGCCAGCAGCCCCCCCGGGACAGCCACAGATACGCAGTATTTT
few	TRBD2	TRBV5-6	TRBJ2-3	CASSWGLAGKDTQYF	TGTGCCAGCAGCTGGGGACTAGCGGGTAAAGATACGCAGTATTTT
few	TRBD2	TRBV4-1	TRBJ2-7	CASSQGLAQEQYF	TGCGCCAGCAGCCAAGGACTAGCGCAAGAGCAGTACTTC
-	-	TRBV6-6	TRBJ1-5	CASIGHNSNQPQHF	TGTGCCAGCATCGGTCATAATAGCAATCAGCCCCAGCATTTT
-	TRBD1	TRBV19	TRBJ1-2	CASRRGGEGYTF	TGTGCCAGTAGAAGAGGGGGCGAAGGCTACACCTTC
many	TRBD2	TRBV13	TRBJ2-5	CASSTGTSGSETQYF	TGTGCCAGCAGCACCGGGACTAGCGGGAGTGAGACCCAGTACTTC
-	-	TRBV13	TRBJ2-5	CASSTREAVVGETQYF	TGTGCCAGCAGCACCAGAGAGGCCGTAGTGGGGGAGACCCAGTACTTC
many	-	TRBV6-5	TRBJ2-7	CASSYSVAYEQYF	TGTGCCAGCAGTTACTCGGTAGCCTACGAGCAGTACTTC
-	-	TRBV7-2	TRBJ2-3	CASSLVDSTDTQYF	TGTGCCAGCAGCTTAGTGGATAGCACAGATACGCAGTATTTT
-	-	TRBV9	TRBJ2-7	CASSADGPYAQYF	TGTGCCAGCAGCGCGGACGGGCCCTACGCGCAGTACTTC
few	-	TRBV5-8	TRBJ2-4	CASSLRPRSVKNIQYF	TGTGCCAGCAGCTTGCGTCCTAGGAGTGTCAAAAACATTCAGTACTTC